This T cell receptor (beta chain) came from a study of early T cells in non-severe SARS-CoV-2 infection. Study in general: Bulk RNA isolated from unsorted whole blood underwent sequencing; chains were not paired.

Overall study findings and caveats: There was a bias toward anti-spike CD8 responses in VDJdb matching, which missed private and CD4 specificities.

This clonotype has just a few counts. Its antigen is undetermined. Each cDNA molecule carried a unique molecular identifier. TCRdb independently ran MiXCR on the 5' RACE reads; one entry per CDR3 protein. The sample consists of about 72,000 distinct CDR3 sequences, over 9% of them appearing once. The sequencing used whole blood, collected at baseline. The receptor was isolated from an adult who was a healthcare worker with PCR-confirmed SARS-CoV-2 infection or an uninfected control (not recorded which).

CDR3 protein: CASSWTSGDSYEQYF. CDR3 in DNA: TGCGCCAGCAGCTGGACTAGCGGGGACTCCTACGAGCAGTACTTC. This sequence joins TRBV5-1 and TRBJ2-7; 12 bases match TRBD2. Trimming at V came to 3 bases and at J to 0 bases, leaving 1 base not matched to a gene. The CDR3 totals 15 residues. From germline, CDR1 is SGHRS and CDR2 YFSETQ.